Listed here are 3 T cell receptor beta chains from one sample, sequenced in a study of Ad26.COV2.S vaccination and SARS-CoV-2 variants (dated by TCRdb to about 2021). The library was generated by the immunoSEQ multiplex PCR assay. Held by TCRdb, this immuneACCESS table contains in-frame sequences only and omits some clones. Under half of the omission traces to an unresolved V gene where checked; the cause of the rest is unknown. The sample table shows hundreds of thousands of clones, and 80% to 90% are seen once. The biggest ten clones account for over 1.3% of the sample. The treatment or condition label, read with the paper, signifies: about 20 received Ad26.COV2.S at low or high dose, single or two shots; 5 received placebo; per-sample allocation not given. Repertoires of vaccine and placebo recipients were sequenced from samples collected on day 63 after the first injection. The specimen comprised peripheral blood, sampled in a trial of Ad26.COV2.S vaccine versus placebo. These receptors all come from a person aged 18-65 years who received the Ad26.COV2.S COVID-19 vaccine or a placebo.

The V and J genes are TRBV7-8 and TRBJ2-2; no definite D call. The CDR3 has 12 amino acids. The V end lost 5 bases, the J end lost 7 bases, and 8 bases lay between the germline ends. The germline CDR1 and CDR2 sequences are SGHVS and FQNEAQ. CDR3 amino acids: CASSPRYGELFF. For the CDR3, the DNA is TGTGCCAGCAGCCCCCGGTACGGGGAGCTGTTTTTT.

The chain employs TRBV7-2 and TRBJ2-4, with D perhaps matching TRBD2 (5 bases). The CDR3 extends over 13 amino acids. Between the trimmed V and J ends, which lost 5 bases and 6 bases, there was a span of 11 bases. The germline gives CDR1 SGHTA, CDR2 FQGNSA. The CDR3 is CASSPALVNIQYF. CDR3 nucleotide sequence: TGTGCCAGCAGCCCGGCACTAGTAAACATTCAGTACTTC.

The rearrangement uses TRBV30 and TRBJ1-2, with D perhaps TRBD1 (6 bases). The length of the CDR3 is 13 residues. Germline CDR1 and CDR2: GTSNPN and SVGIG (reference sequence). The V gene lost 2 bases and the J gene lost 7 bases, with 14 bases spanning the gap. The CDR3, as DNA: TGTGCCTGGAGTTCCAGGGGAGGGGTTGGCTACACCTTC. Its protein is CAWSSRGGVGYTF.